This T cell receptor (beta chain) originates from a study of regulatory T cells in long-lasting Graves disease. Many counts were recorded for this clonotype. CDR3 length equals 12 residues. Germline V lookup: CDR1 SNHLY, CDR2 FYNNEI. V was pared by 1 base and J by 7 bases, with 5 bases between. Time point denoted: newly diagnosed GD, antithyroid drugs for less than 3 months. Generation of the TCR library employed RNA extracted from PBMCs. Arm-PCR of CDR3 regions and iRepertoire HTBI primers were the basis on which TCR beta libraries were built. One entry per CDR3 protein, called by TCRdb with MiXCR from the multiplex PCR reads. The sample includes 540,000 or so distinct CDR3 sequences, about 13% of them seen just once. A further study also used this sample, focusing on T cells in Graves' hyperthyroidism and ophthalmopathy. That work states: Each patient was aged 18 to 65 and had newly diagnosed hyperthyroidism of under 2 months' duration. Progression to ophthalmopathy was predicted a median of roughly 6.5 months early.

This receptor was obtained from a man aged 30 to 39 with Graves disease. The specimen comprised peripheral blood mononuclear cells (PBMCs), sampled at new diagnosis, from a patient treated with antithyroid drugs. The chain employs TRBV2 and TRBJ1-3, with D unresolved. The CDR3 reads CASSEGTNTIYF. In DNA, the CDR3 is TGTGCCAGCAGTGAAGGAACCAACACCATATATTTT.